This entry concerns a single T cell receptor (beta chain). Its antigen is currently unknown. The data originate from a study of T cells in localized non-small cell lung cancer. Sequencing was performed with immunoSEQ multiplex PCR; in TCRdb, only in-frame clones are kept and a portion is missing. The sample holds about 2,300 clones; roughly 29% are singletons and the top ten take around 15%. Study outcomes and limitations: Researchers found a median around 57 of the top 100 tumor clones in adjacent lung. Analysis by sequencing included only one tumor region, so heterogeneity remains possible.

From germline, CDR1 is MDHEN and CDR2 SYDVKM. This CDR3 has 15 amino acids. V shed 7 bases, J shed 0 bases, and the junction held 5 bases outside the gene matches. This sequence originates from a female donor of 60 years or more with stage I lung adenocarcinoma. This rearrangement joins TRBV28 to TRBJ2-2, with TRBD1 matching 7 bases. The sequenced sample was lung tumor tissue, obtained before any cancer treatment. The CDR3 DNA reads as TGTGCCAGCAAGATCCAGGGGGCGAACACCGGGGAGCTGTTTTTT. It specifies CASKIQGANTGELFF.